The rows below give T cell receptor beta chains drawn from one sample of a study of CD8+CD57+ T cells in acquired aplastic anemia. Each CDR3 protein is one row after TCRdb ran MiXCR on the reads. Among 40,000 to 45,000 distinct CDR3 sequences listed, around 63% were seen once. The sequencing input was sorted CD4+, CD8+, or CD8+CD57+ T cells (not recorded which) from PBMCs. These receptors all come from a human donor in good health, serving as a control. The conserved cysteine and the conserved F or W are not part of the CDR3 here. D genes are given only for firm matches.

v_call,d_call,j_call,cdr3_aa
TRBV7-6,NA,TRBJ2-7,ASSLAFRYEQY
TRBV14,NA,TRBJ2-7,ASSRAYEQY
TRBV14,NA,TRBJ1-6,ASSQAAGPLH
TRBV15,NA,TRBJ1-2,AIRSGGDPYGYT
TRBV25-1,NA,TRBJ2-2,ASSLEGTGELF
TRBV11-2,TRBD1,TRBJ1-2,ASSSQGDYGYT
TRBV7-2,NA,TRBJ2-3,ASSSLPSTDTQY
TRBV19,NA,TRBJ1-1,ASRARSTRVNTEAF
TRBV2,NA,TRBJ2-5,ASTPPDRPETQY
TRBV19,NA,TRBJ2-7,ASSIAAGNEQY
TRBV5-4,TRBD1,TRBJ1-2,ASSSWTGGTPYYGYT
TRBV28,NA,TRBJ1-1,ASSPRTENTEAF
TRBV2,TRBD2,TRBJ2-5,ASSRLAGVRETQY
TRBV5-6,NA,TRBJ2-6,ASSLRQSGYNVLT
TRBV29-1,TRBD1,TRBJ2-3,SVALRQGADTQY
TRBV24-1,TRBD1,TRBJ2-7,ATSDPSDRGGEQY
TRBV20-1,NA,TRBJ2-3,SARQIQGADTQY
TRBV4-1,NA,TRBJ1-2,ASSPSSGTTYGYT
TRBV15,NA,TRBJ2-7,ATSRDTQIYEQY
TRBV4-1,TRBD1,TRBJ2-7,ASSHEDRPGSYEQY
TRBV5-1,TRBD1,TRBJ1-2,ASSADRTSGGYT
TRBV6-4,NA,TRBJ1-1,ASSVSQGGFTEAF
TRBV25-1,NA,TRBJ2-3,ASGAGTDTQY
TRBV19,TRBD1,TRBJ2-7,ASSMGQGNEQY
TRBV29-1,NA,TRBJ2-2,SGEVWGHTGELF
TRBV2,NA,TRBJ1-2,ASSDRVWNYGYT
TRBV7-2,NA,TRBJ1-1,ASSLMTLGAF
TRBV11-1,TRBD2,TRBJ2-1,ASSSLAGGNNEQF
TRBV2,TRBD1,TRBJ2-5,ASSRDRGLSETQY
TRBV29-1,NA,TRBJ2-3,SVVWRYLNEQY
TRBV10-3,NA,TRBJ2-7,ATAGTGRNEQY
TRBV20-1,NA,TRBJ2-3,SARGVAGRIDTQY
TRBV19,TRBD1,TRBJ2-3,ASSRDSAPSTDTQY
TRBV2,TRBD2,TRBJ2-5,ARRGTSGGVQETQY
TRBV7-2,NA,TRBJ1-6,ASSLGAGSSPLH
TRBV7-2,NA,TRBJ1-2,ATYEDGGYT
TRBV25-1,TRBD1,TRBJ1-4,ASSRSGTGKEKLF
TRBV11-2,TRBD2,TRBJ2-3,ASSFRLAKNTDTQY
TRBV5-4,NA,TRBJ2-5,ASSLREEEETQY
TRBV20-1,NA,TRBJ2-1,SARPFASTYNEQF
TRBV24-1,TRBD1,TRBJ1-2,ATRAGGDYGYT
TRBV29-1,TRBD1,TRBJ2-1,SGGGQGHEQF
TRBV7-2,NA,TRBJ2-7,ASSPEPRAYEQY
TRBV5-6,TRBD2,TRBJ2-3,ASSFPSGGYTDTRY
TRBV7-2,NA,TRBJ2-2,ASSLDSTGELF
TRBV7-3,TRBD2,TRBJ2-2,ASSLLNGRDTGELF
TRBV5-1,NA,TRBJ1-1,ASSLDANTEAF
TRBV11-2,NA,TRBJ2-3,ASSFPSPDRWGDTQY
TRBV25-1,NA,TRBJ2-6,ASSEWGRNSGANVLT
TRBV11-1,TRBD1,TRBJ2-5,ASSLYGQGPQETQY
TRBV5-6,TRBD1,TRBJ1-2,ASSSGQGFYGYT
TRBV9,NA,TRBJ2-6,ASGVEPGGLSRPPGANVLT
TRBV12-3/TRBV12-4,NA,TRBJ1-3,ASSFNVGAGNTIY
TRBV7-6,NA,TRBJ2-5,ASSWLETQY
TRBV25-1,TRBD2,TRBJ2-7,ASSTSASGGYEQY